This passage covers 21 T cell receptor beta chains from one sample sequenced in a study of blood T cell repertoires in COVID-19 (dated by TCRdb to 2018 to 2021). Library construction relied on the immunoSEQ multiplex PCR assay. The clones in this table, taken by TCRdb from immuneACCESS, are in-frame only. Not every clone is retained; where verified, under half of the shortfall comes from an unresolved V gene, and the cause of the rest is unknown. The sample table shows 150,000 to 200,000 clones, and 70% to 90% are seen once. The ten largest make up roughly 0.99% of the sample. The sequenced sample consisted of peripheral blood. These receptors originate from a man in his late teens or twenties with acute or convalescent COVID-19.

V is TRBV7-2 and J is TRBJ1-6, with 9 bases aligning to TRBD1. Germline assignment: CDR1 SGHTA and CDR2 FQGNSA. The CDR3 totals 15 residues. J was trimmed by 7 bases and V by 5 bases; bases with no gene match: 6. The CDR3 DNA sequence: TGTGCCAGCAGCCCATCAGGACAGGGGAATTCACCCCTCCACTTT. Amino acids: CASSPSGQGNSPLHF.

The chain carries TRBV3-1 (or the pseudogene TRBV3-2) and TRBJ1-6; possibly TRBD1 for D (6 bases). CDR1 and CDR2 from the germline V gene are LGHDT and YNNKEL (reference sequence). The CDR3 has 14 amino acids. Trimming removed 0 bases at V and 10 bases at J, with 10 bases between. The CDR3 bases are TGTGCCAGCAGCCAAGACAGGGGTGGGTCACCCCTCCACTTT. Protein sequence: CASSQDRGGSPLHF.

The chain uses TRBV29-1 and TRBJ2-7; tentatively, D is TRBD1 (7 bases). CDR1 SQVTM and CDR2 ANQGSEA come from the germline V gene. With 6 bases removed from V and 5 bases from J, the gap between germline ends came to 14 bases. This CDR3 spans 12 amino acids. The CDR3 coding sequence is TGCAGCGTCACGGAGGGGGCGGACGAGCAGTACTTC. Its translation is CSVTEGADEQYF.

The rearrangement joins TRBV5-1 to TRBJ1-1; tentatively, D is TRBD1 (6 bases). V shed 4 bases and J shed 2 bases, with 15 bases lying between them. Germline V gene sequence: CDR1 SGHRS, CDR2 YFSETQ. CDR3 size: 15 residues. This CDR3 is CASSKGQNRNTEAFF. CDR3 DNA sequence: TGCGCCAGCAGCAAAGGACAGAATCGCAACACTGAAGCTTTCTTT.

The CDR3 DNA sequence: TGCGCCAGCAGCTCCCGGCAGGATGGCTACACCTTC. Residues: CASSSRQDGYTF. V gene TRBV5-1 combines with J gene TRBJ1-2; no reliable D call. Germline CDR1 and CDR2: SGHRS and YFSETQ. The CDR3 is 12 residues long. V lost 3 bases and J lost 6, with 9 bases in between.

CDR3 nucleotide sequence: TGTGCCAGCAGTAGAGGCAGTCAGAGCACAGATACGCAGTATTTT. It yields the protein CASSRGSQSTDTQYF. The chain has TRBV25-1 and TRBJ2-3; no clear D. Germline values: CDR1 MGHDK, CDR2 SYGVNS. The CDR3 sequence is 15 residues long. Trimming removed 5 bases at V and 0 bases at J, with 12 bases between.

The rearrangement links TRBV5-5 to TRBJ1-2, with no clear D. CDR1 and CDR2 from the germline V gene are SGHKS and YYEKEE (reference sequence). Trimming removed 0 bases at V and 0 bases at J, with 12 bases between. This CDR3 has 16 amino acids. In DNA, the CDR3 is TGTGCCAGCAGCTTGGACAGTCAAATGACTAACTATGGCTACACCTTC. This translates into CASSLDSQMTNYGYTF.

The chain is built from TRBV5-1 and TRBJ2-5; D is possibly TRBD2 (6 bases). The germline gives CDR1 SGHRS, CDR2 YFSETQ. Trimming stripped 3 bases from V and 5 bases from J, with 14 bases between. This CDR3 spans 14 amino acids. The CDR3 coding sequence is TGCGCCAGCAGCTGGGGGGTGAGGGCCGAGACCCAGTACTTC. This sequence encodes CASSWGVRAETQYF.

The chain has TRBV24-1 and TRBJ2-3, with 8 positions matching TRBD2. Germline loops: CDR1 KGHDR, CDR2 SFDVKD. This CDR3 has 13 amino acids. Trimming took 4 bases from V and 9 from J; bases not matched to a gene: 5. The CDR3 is CATSEGGGPTQYF. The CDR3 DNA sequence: TGTGCCACCAGTGAAGGCGGGGGGCCGACGCAGTATTTT.

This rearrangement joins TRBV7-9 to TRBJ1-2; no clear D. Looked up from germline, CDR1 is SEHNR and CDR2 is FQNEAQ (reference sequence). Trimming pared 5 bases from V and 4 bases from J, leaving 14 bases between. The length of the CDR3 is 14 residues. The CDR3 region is CASSTPSGIYGYTF. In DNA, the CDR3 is TGTGCCAGCAGCACCCCATCCGGTATCTATGGCTACACCTTC.

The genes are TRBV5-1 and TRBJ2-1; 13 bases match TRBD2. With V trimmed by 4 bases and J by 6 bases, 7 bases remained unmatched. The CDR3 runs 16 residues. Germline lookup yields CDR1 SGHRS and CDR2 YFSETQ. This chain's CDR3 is CASSLTGLAGVNEQFF. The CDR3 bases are TGCGCCAGCAGCCTGACCGGACTAGCGGGGGTCAATGAGCAGTTCTTC.

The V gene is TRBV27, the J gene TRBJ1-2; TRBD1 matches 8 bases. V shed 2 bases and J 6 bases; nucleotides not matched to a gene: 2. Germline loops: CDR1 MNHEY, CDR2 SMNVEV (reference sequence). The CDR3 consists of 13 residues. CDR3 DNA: TGTGCCAGCAGTTTAACAGGGGGTCATGGCTACACCTTC. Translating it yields CASSLTGGHGYTF.

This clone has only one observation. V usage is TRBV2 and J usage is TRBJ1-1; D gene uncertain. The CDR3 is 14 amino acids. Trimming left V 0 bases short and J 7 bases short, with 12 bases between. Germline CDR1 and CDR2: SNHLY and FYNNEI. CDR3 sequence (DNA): TGTGCCAGCAGTGAAGCGTCCGAGTTTCGTGAAGCTTTCTTT. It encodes CASSEASEFREAFF.

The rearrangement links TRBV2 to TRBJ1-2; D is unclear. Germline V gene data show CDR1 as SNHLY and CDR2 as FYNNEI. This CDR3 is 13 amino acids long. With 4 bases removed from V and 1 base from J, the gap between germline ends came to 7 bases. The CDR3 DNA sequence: TGTGCCAGCAGTGTGGTCAGTAACTATGGCTACACCTTC. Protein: CASSVVSNYGYTF.

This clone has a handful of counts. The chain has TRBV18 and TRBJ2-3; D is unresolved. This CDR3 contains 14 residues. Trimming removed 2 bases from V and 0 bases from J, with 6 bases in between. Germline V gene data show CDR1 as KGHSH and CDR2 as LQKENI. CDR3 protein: CASSPVLSTDTQYF. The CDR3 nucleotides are TGTGCCAGCTCACCAGTACTTAGCACAGATACGCAGTATTTT. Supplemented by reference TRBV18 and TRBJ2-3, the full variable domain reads NAGVMQNPRHLVRRRGQEARLRCSPMKGHSHVYWYRQLPEEGLKFMVYLQKENIIDESGMPKERFSAEFPKEGPSILRIQQVVRGDSAAYFCASSPVLSTDTQYFGPGTRLTVL.

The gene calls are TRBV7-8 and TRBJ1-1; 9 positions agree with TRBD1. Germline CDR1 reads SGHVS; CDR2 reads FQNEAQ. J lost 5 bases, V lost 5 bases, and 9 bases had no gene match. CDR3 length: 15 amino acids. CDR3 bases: TGTGCCAGCAGCCCTCAACAGGGGGCGTTGACTGAAGCTTTCTTT. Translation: CASSPQQGALTEAFF.

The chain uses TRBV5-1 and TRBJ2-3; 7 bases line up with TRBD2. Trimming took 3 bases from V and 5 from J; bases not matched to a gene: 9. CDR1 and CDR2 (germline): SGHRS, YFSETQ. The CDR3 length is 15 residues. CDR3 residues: CASSSLGGVGDTQYF. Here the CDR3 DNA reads TGCGCCAGCAGCTCCTTGGGGGGGGTTGGAGATACGCAGTATTTT.

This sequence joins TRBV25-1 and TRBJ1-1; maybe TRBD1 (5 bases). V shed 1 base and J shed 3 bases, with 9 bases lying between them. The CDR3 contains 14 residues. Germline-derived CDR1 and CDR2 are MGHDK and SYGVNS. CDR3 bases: TGTGCCAGCAGTGAATCAGGGAGGTACACTGAAGCTTTCTTT. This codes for CASSESGRYTEAFF.

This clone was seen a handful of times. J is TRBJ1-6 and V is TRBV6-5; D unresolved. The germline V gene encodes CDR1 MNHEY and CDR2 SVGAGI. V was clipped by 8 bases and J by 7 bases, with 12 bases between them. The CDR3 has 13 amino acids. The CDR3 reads CASLGGSNSPLHF. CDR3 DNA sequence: TGTGCCAGCTTGGGAGGATCAAATTCACCCCTCCACTTT.

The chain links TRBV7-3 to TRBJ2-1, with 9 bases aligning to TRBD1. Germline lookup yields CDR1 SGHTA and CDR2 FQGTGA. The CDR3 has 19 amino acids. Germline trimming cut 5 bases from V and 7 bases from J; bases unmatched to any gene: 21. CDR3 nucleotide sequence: TGTGCCAGCAGCGCCCTGAGTCGGGACAGGGTGTCGGGTACGAATGAGCAGTTCTTC. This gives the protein CASSALSRDRVSGTNEQFF.

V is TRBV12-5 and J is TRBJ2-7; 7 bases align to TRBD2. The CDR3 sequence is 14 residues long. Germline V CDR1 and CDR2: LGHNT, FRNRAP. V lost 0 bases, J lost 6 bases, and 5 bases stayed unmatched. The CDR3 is CASGLVAGSGEQYV. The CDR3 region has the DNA TGTGCTAGTGGTTTGGTAGCGGGGTCGGGCGAGCAGTACGTC.